The 26 T cell receptor beta chains listed next were all sequenced from one sample in a study of T cells in women clearing cervical HPV infection. Assay: immunoSEQ multiplex PCR; the TCRdb copy retains only in-frame clones and omits some. This listing includes more than 30,000 clones. Material for sequencing was blood buffy coat. All receptors derive from a woman between 18 and 70 years old with a cervical HPV16 infection that either progressed to CIN3+ or cleared (not recorded which).

On this clone: The read falls 3 residues short of the CDR3 end, and the missing part is taken from the germline J gene. The rearrangement uses TRBV5-4 and TRBJ1-4, with D possibly matching TRBD1 (5 bases). The length of the CDR3 is 15 residues. Germline V gene lookup returns CDR1 SGHNT and CDR2 YYREEE (reference sequence). V lost 1 base and J lost 5, with 12 bases in between. The sequenced part of the CDR3 DNA is TGTGCCAGCAGCTTGAACGACAGAGTCAATGAAAAA. Translated, it gives CASSLNDRVNEK. From start to end, the CDR3 is CASSLNDRVNEKLFF.

Worth noting for this clone: The read is 3 residues too short to cover the CDR3 end, so that end is filled in from the germline J gene. The rearrangement uses TRBV20-1 and TRBJ1-5; 10 bases align to TRBD1. V lost 0 bases and J lost 4; bases outside the gene matches: 3. Germline lookup yields CDR1 DFQATT and CDR2 SNEGSKA (reference sequence). This CDR3 comprises 15 residues. The sequenced part of the CDR3 DNA is TGCAGTGCTAGAGATGAGGGACAGGGGAATCAGCCC. Its protein product is CSARDEGQGNQP. The entire CDR3 protein is CSARDEGQGNQPQHF.

Remarks on this clone: Coverage ceases 3 residues before the CDR3 finishes, and the germline J gene fills in the end. This chain links TRBV7-2 with TRBJ2-7; 9 bases agree with TRBD2. CDR1 is SGHTA and CDR2 is FQGNSA in the germline V gene. The CDR3 covers 15 residues. Unmatched junction bases numbered 10, after V lost 5 bases and J lost 5 bases. The CDR3: CASSGRRGGPHEQYF. The CDR3 DNA, read in part, is TGTGCCAGCAGCGGGAGGCGGGGGGGTCCCCACGAG.

Worth noting for this clone: Read sequence stops 3 residues before the CDR3 end, and the germline J gene provides the missing end. The V and J genes are TRBV5-1 and TRBJ2-5; D is unclear. CDR3 size: 13 residues. Germline V CDR1 and CDR2: SGHRS, YFSETQ. Trimming stripped 7 bases from V and 1 base from J, with 11 bases between. The CDR3 bases that were read are TGCGCCAGCCGCTCTAGAGCCCAAGAGACC. As protein: CASRSRAQET. The whole CDR3 reads CASRSRAQETQYF. The complete variable domain, with remaining parts taken from reference TRBV5-1 and TRBJ2-5, reads KAGVTQTPRYLIKTRGQQVTLSCSPISGHRSVSWYQQTPGQGLQFLFEYFSETQRNKGNFPGRFSGRQFSNSRSEMNVSTLELGDSALYLCASRSRAQETQYFGPGTRLLVL.

About this clone: With the read ending 3 residues before the CDR3 end, the germline J gene is used to fill in that end. The chain employs TRBV29-1 and TRBJ2-1, with 7 bases identical to TRBD1. Germline V gives CDR1 SQVTM, CDR2 ANQGSEA. The CDR3 has 13 residues. Unmatched junction bases numbered 9, after V lost 7 bases and J lost 6 bases. CDR3 DNA (partial): TGCAGCGGAAGAGGGGGCGGCTTCAATGAG. Its protein product is CSGRGGGFNE. The complete CDR3 reads CSGRGGGFNEQFF.

A word on this clone: The missing CDR3 end, 3 residues past where the read stops, is filled in from the germline J gene. The chain carries TRBV5-8 and TRBJ2-7, with D unresolved. In germline, CDR1 is SGHTS, CDR2 YDEGEE. V was cut by 3 bases and J by 1 base, with 5 bases left in between. The CDR3 spans 12 residues. The covered CDR3 bases are TGTGCCAGCAGCTCCCCATCCTACGAG. Translating it yields CASSSPSYE. The entire CDR3 sequence reads CASSSPSYEQYF.

As to this clone: The read ends 3 residues early relative to the CDR3; the germline J gene fills the gap. The chain joins TRBV7-9 to TRBJ2-7; D may be TRBD1 (6 bases). This CDR3 has 14 residues. Germline CDR1 reads SEHNR; CDR2 reads FQNEAQ (reference sequence). V dropped 1 base and J dropped 3 bases, with 10 bases sitting between them. Here the CDR3 reads CASSLGGQNYEQYF. The covered CDR3 bases are TGTGCCAGCAGCTTAGGAGGACAGAACTACGAG.

Partial CDR3 DNA: TGTGCCAGCTCAAGGGACAGGTTGACTGAA. It codes for CASSRDRLTE. The whole CDR3 is CASSRDRLTEAFF. The J gene is TRBJ1-1, the V gene TRBV18; 8 nucleotides line up with TRBD1. The read finishes 3 residues shy of the CDR3 end, and the germline J gene is used to complete it. V trimming: 5 bases; J trimming: 5 bases; junction bases outside the gene matches: 4. The V gene's germline CDR1 is KGHSH and CDR2 LQKENI. This CDR3 comprises 13 residues.

In regard to this clone: The sequenced fragment ends 3 residues before the CDR3 boundary, so the rest is inferred from the germline J gene. The chain recombines TRBV19 with TRBJ2-2, with TRBD2 identical over 7 bases. The trim removed 7 bases at V and 1 base at J, leaving 9 bases unmatched. The CDR3 covers 16 residues. Looked up from germline, CDR1 is LNHDA and CDR2 is SQIVND (reference sequence). The CDR3 spells CASTSAGAGNTGELFF. CDR3 DNA, as far as it was read: TGTGCCAGTACGTCTGCGGGAGCCGGGAACACCGGGGAG.

Notes on this clone: An end of the junction does not agree with germline; a read error may underlie this. Read data end 3 residues before the CDR3 end; the end is taken from the germline J gene. Additional DNA sequences in this sample encode the identical CDR3. V is TRBV28 and J is TRBJ1-3, with D perhaps TRBD1 (5 bases). The CDR3 spans 14 residues. Germline CDR1 MDHEN, CDR2 SYDVKM. CDR3 loop: CATSTETSGNTIYF. The sequenced CDR3 bases are TGTGCCACCTCGACAGAGACCTCTGGAAACACG.

The DNA read from the CDR3 is TGTGCCAGTAGTACGGACTCCCTTGGAGCCAAAAACATT. Translating gives CASSTDSLGAKNI. The CDR3 in full is CASSTDSLGAKNIQYF. J is TRBJ2-4 and V is TRBV19, with D maybe TRBD2 (5 bases). The observed sequence ends 3 residues before the CDR3 terminus, with the missing tail filled in from the germline J gene. The ends were cut back, 4 bases at V and 0 bases at J, with 13 bases in the middle. Looked up from germline, CDR1 is LNHDA and CDR2 is SQIVND (reference sequence). CDR3 length: 16 amino acids.

Worth noting for this clone: The read stops 3 residues short of the end of the CDR3; the missing end is completed from the germline J gene. The chain is built from TRBV19 and TRBJ1-2; no clear D. The CDR3 contains 11 residues. The germline CDR1 and CDR2 sequences are LNHDA and SQIVND (reference sequence). The CDR3 reads CASSEVSGYTF. CDR3 DNA (partial): TGTGCCAGTAGTGAGGTGTCCGGC.

Comments on this clone: One end of the junction fails to match germline, which may point to a read error. Read coverage stops 3 residues before the CDR3 terminus; the germline J gene supplies the remainder. V usage is TRBV2 and J usage is TRBJ2-1; D call uncertain. This CDR3 comprises 13 residues. CDR1 is SNHLY, CDR2 FYNNEI, per germline. CDR3 protein: CASREVRYNEQFF. The DNA read from the CDR3 is TGTGCCAGCAGGGAAGTTCGCTACAATGAG.

Turning to this clone: The read comes to an end 3 residues before the CDR3 does, leaving the germline J gene to fill in the end. J is TRBJ2-3 and V is TRBV28; D is undetermined. CDR3 length: 14 residues. Germline loops: CDR1 MDHEN, CDR2 SYDVKM. The ends were cut back, 4 bases at V and 4 bases at J, with 12 bases in the middle. CDR3: CASSWSSIPDTQYF. CDR3 DNA, as far as it was read: TGTGCCAGCAGTTGGTCTTCTATCCCAGATACG.

The CDR3 reads CSVVGLAGLNEQFF. Partial CDR3 DNA: TGCAGCGTAGTGGGACTAGCGGGACTCAATGAG. The genes are TRBV29-1 and TRBJ2-1, with 13 positions matching TRBD2. The CDR3 end is not reached by the read, which stops 3 residues before it; the germline J gene fills it in. With 6 bases clipped from V and 6 bases from J, the junction kept 5 bases outside the gene matches. Germline CDR1 reads SQVTM; CDR2 reads ANQGSEA. The CDR3 is made up of 14 amino acids.

Remarks on this clone: The sequenced fragment ends 3 residues before the CDR3 boundary, so the rest is inferred from the germline J gene. The chain links TRBV6-1 to TRBJ2-4; D unresolved. The CDR3 consists of 14 residues. Germline V gene lookup returns CDR1 MNHNS and CDR2 SASEGT. The sequenced part of the CDR3 DNA is TGTGCCAGCAGTGAAGGCACAAATAACTATGGT. Its protein is CASSEGTNNYG. The CDR3, in full, reads CASSEGTNNYGQYF.

Turning to this clone: The CDR3 goes on 3 residues after the read ends, and that part is filled in from the germline J gene. The rearrangement uses TRBV7-6 and TRBJ2-2; D gene unclear. The CDR3 is made up of 13 amino acids. Germline values: CDR1 SGHVS, CDR2 FNYEAQ. V lost 5 bases to trimming and J lost 0 bases, with 4 bases between them. The CDR3 region is CASSHSNTGELFF. The part of the CDR3 DNA that was read is TGTGCCAGCAGCCATTCGAACACCGGGGAG.

Comments on this clone: The DNA ends 3 residues before the CDR3 does, and the rest of the CDR3 is filled in from the germline J gene. This sequence joins TRBV18 and TRBJ1-2; D gene uncertain. The CDR3 loop spans 17 amino acids. Germline values: CDR1 KGHSH, CDR2 LQKENI. CDR3 bases read: TGTGCCAGCTCACCCCTCGGGCGGGAGGACTCCCCAGATACC. This sequence encodes CASSPLGREDSPDT. The whole CDR3 protein is CASSPLGREDSPDTYTF.

Points on this clone: The read comes to an end 3 residues before the CDR3 does, leaving the germline J gene to fill in the end. V usage is TRBV6-4 and J usage is TRBJ1-1; D possibly corresponds to TRBD1 (6 bases). Trimming stripped 5 bases from V and 1 base from J, with 8 bases between. CDR3 length: 13 amino acids. Germline V CDR1 and CDR2: MRHNA, SNTAGT. CDR3 in amino acids: CASSQQGNTEAFF. Partial CDR3 DNA: TGTGCCAGCAGTCAACAGGGGAACACTGAA.

Remarks on this clone: The sequence runs out 3 residues before the end of the CDR3; the remainder is reconstructed from the germline J gene. V and J are TRBV29-1 and TRBJ2-5; TRBD2 aligns across 11 bases. This CDR3 comprises 14 residues. V trimming: 4 bases; J trimming: 3 bases; junction bases outside the gene matches: 4. The germline gives CDR1 SQVTM, CDR2 ANQGSEA. CDR3 DNA, as far as it was read: TGCAGCGTTGGGATAGCGGGGGGGAAAGAGACC. It codes for CSVGIAGGKET. The full CDR3 protein reads CSVGIAGGKETQYF.

A word on this clone: The read is 3 residues too short to cover the CDR3 end, so that end is filled in from the germline J gene. This sequence joins TRBV29-1 and TRBJ2-3; 7 nucleotides line up with TRBD1. The CDR3 is 11 amino acids. CDR1 is SQVTM and CDR2 is ANQGSEA in the germline V gene. The CDR3 spells CSVLQGPTQYF. CDR3 DNA, as far as it was read: TGCAGCGTCCTACAGGGGCCCACG.

On this clone: The read gets to within 3 residues of the CDR3 end, and the germline J gene fills in the rest. The chain combines TRBV18 with TRBJ2-3, with 7 nucleotides matching TRBD1. This CDR3 region has 14 residues. Germline values: CDR1 KGHSH, CDR2 LQKENI. Partial CDR3 DNA: TGTGCCAGCTCACCGGGACAGTTCGATCAGCCG. This encodes CASSPGQFDQP. The whole CDR3 sequence is CASSPGQFDQPQYF.

A word on this clone: The read comes to an end 3 residues before the CDR3 does, leaving the germline J gene to fill in the end. This chain connects TRBV7-2 to TRBJ1-2, with D possibly TRBD1 on 5 matching bases. CDR1 and CDR2 (germline): SGHTA, FQGNSA. The CDR3 runs to 13 residues. The CDR3 bases that were read are TGTGCCAGCAGCTTTTTCCAGGGCGCGGGC. This codes for CASSFFQGAG. The complete CDR3 protein is CASSFFQGAGYTF.

To note about this clone: The read falls 3 residues short of the CDR3 end, and the missing part is taken from the germline J gene. The chain is built from TRBV20-1 and TRBJ2-3; D possibly corresponds to TRBD2 (6 bases). This CDR3 is 14 amino acids long. V gave up 5 bases and J gave up 2 bases, with 14 bases separating them. Germline assignment: CDR1 DFQATT and CDR2 SNEGSKA (reference sequence). The DNA read from the CDR3 is TGCAGTGCTCCCCGACTAGGGATCACAGATACG. Amino acids: CSAPRLGITDT. The complete CDR3 sequence is CSAPRLGITDTQYF.

In regard to this clone: The sequence runs out 3 residues before the end of the CDR3; the remainder is reconstructed from the germline J gene. The chain recombines TRBV6-1 with TRBJ1-4; 9 positions match TRBD1. This CDR3 comprises 18 residues. Germline-derived CDR1 and CDR2 are MNHNS and SASEGT. The CDR3 protein is CASSETGQGISGANVLFF. Incomplete CDR3 DNA: TGTGCCAGCAGTGAAACGGGACAGGGTATTTCTGGGGCCAACGTA.

About this clone itself: The CDR3 extends 3 residues past the end of the read, so its final part is completed from the germline J gene. The chain has TRBV6-4 and TRBJ2-3, with D possibly TRBD2 on 5 matching bases. CDR1 is MRHNA, CDR2 SNTAGT, per germline. The CDR3 extends over 13 amino acids. V was clipped by 3 bases and J by 1 base, with 5 bases between them. This chain's CDR3 is CASSERGTDTQYF. Incomplete CDR3 DNA: TGTGCCAGCAGTGAGCGGGGCACAGATACG.